This T cell receptor beta chain stems from a study of blood T cell repertoires in COVID-19. As for the study in general: The study drew acute and convalescent COVID-19 samples from the United States, Italy and Spain. Sources were T cells, B-cell-depleted T cells, or PBMCs; the material itself was cDNA or gDNA.

In the original analysis: Reference gene primer amplification gave estimated nucleated cell counts. The method was immunoSEQ multiplex PCR; TCRdb's version includes in-frame clones alone and lacks a portion of them. The DNA gave D and trimming, while V, J and clone size come from that table. Among about 56,000 clones listed, 80% to 90% were seen once. The sample comprised peripheral blood. This clonotype was sampled from a woman older than 75 with acute or convalescent COVID-19.

The CDR3 coding sequence is TGTGCCCCCAAACGACAGGGGGCGGGGACCGGGGAGCTGTTTTTT. Translation: CAPKRQGAGTGELFF. The V and J genes are TRBV6-5 and TRBJ2-2, with 10 positions matching TRBD1. CDR1 and CDR2 from the germline V gene are MNHEY and SVGAGI. Trimming took 11 bases from V and 5 from J; bases not matched to a gene: 11. CDR3 size: 15 residues.